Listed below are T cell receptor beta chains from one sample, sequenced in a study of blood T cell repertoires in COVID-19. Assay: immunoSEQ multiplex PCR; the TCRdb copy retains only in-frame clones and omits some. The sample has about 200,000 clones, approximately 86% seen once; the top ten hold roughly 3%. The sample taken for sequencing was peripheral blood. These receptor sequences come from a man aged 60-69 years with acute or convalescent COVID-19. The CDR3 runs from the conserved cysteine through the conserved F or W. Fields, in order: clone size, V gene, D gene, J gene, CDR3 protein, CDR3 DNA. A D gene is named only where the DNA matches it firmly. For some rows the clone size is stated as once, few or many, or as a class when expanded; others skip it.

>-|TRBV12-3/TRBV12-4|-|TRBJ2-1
CASSPDNEQFF
TGTGCCAGCAGCCCAGACAATGAGCAGTTCTTC
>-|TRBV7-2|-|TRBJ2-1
CASSVSLRTYEQFF
TGTGCCAGCAGCGTAAGCCTCCGAACGTATGAGCAGTTCTTC
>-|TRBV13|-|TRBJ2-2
CASSPGHLNTGELFF
TGTGCCAGCAGCCCGGGACACTTGAACACCGGGGAGCTGTTTTTT
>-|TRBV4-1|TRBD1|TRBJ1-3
CASSPTGALSGNTIYF
TGCGCCAGCAGCCCTACAGGGGCCCTCTCTGGAAACACCATATATTTT
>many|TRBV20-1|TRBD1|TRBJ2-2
CSASPNRGFTGELFF
TGCAGTGCTAGTCCTAACAGGGGCTTCACCGGGGAGCTGTTTTTT
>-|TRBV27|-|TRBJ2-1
CASSLGGQISEQFF
TGTGCCAGCAGTTTGGGGGGACAGATTTCCGAGCAGTTCTTC
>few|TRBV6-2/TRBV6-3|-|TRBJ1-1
CASSYQATEAFF
TGTGCCAGCAGTTACCAGGCCACTGAAGCTTTCTTT
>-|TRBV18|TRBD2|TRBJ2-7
CASSRDRGDYEQYF
TGTGCCAGCTCACGGGATCGGGGGGACTACGAGCAGTACTTC
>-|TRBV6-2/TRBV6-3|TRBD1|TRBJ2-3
CASSSTGGWGTDTQYF
TGTGCCAGCAGTTCTACAGGGGGTTGGGGCACAGATACGCAGTATTTT
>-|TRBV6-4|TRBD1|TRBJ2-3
CASSDSSTGHTDTQYF
TGTGCCAGCAGTGACTCGTCGACAGGGCACACAGATACGCAGTATTTT
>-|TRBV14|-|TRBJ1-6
CASSQGARANSPLHF
TGTGCCAGCAGCCAAGGTGCCAGGGCAAATTCACCCCTCCACTTT
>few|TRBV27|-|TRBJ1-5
CASSLGALGNQPQHF
TGTGCCAGCAGTTTAGGGGCGCTCGGCAATCAGCCCCAGCATTTT
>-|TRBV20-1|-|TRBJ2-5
CSASRRERGETQYF
TGCAGTGCTAGTAGGAGGGAACGAGGAGAGACCCAGTACTTC
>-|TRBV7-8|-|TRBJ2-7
CASSPRTGSPSYEQYF
TGTGCCAGCAGCCCGCGAACAGGGTCCCCCTCCTACGAGCAGTACTTC
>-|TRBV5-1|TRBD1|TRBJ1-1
CASSLGRQGGNTEAFF
TGCGCCAGCAGCTTGGGGAGACAGGGAGGGAACACTGAAGCTTTCTTT
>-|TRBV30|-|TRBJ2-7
CAWSGLTYEQYF
TGTGCCTGGAGTGGGCTGACCTACGAGCAGTACTTC
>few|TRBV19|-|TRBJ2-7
CASSIGPGIAYEQYF
TGTGCCAGTAGTATTGGGCCCGGGATAGCGTACGAGCAGTACTTC
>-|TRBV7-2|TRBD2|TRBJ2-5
CASSLAHGTRLDF
TGTGCCAGCAGCTTAGCGCATGGGACTAGGTTAGACTTC
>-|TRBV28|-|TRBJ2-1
CASKQGIDEQFF
TGTGCCAGCAAGCAGGGAATCGACGAGCAGTTCTTC